This T cell receptor beta chain was captured by sequencing in a study of response to subunit inactivated influenza vaccine. This CDR3 is built from 14 residues. Looked up from germline, CDR1 is MRHNA and CDR2 is SNTAGT. V was shortened by 6 bases and J by 0 bases, with 10 bases between the two germline ends. TCRdb re-called the RT-PCR reads through MiXCR, storing one row per CDR3 protein. Seen here are roughly 160,000 distinct CDR3 sequences, about a tenth observed once, and the top ten hold approximately 13%. Here the sequenced sample was non-naive T cells sorted from PBMCs, taken 45 days after vaccination. The V call is TRBV6-4, the J call TRBJ2-3, with a tentative D call TRBD1 (6 bases). This receptor was identified in a middle-aged man who received an inactivated influenza vaccine. CDR3 in DNA: TGTGCCAGCAGAGCGACAGGTAGCACAGATACGCAGTATTTT. It translates to CASRATGSTDTQYF.